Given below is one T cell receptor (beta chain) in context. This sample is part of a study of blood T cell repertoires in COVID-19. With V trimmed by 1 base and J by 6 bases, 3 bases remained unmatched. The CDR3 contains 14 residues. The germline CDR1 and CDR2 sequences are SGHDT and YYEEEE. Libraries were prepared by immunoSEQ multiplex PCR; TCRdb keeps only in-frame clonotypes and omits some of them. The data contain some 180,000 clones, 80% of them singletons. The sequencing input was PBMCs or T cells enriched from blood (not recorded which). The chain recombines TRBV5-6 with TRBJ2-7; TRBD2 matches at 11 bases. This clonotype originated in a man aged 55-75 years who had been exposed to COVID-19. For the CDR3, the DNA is TGTGCCAGCAGCTTGACTAGCGGGAGTGTCGAGCAGTACTTC. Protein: CASSLTSGSVEQYF.